These T cell receptor beta chains were read from a single sample in a study of T-cell reconstitution after alpha-beta-depleted transplantation in children. TCRdb recomputed calls from the PCR reads with MiXCR, one row per CDR3 protein. Among 200,000 to 250,000 distinct CDR3 sequences listed, over 20% were seen once. The sequencing here drew on PBMCs, taken before TCRalphabeta/CD19-depleted stem cell transplant. These receptors all stem from a girl aged 2 to 10 with Fanconi anemia, due to receive a stem cell transplant. Each CDR3 is given with its conserved first and last residue. A D gene is named only where the DNA matches it firmly. Clone size, where shown, is once, few, many, or a class for clones that have expanded.

>TRBV29-1|TRBJ2-7|.|many
CSVVSAQDPYEQYF
TGCAGCGTTGTAAGTGCACAGGATCCCTACGAGCAGTACTTC
>TRBV29-1|TRBJ2-5|.|many
CSVESGSWETQYF
TGCAGCGTTGAATCCGGGAGTTGGGAGACCCAGTACTTC
>TRBV29-1|TRBJ2-3|.|many
CSTGAGTDTQYF
TGCAGCACGGGGGCCGGGACAGATACGCAGTATTTT
>TRBV20-1|TRBJ2-3|.|many
CSARLATTDTQYF
TGCAGTGCTAGACTAGCTACCACAGATACGCAGTATTTT
>TRBV25-1|TRBJ2-7|TRBD2|.
CASSGPSGSATYEQYF
TGTGCCAGCAGTGGACCTAGCGGGAGCGCGACCTACGAGCAGTACTTC
>TRBV5-6|TRBJ2-5|TRBD1|.
CASSLRTGRKSETQYF
TGTGCCAGCAGCTTGAGGACAGGGAGAAAATCAGAGACCCAGTACTTC
>TRBV29-1|TRBJ1-2|.|many
CSVTDEAANYGYTF
TGCAGCGTTACCGACGAGGCGGCAAACTATGGCTACACCTTC
>TRBV10-2|TRBJ1-1|.|.
CASSESWGTNTEAFF
TGCGCCAGCAGTGAGTCGTGGGGCACAAACACTGAAGCTTTCTTT
>TRBV5-6|TRBJ1-1|.|.
CASSLDRGPEAFF
TGTGCCAGCAGCTTGGACCGGGGACCTGAAGCTTTCTTT
>TRBV20-1|TRBJ1-1|.|.
CSARDQQENMNTEAFF
TGCAGTGCTAGAGATCAACAGGAAAACATGAACACTGAAGCTTTCTTT
>TRBV20-1|TRBJ2-3|.|few
CSARDFGRLARTDTQYF
TGCAGTGCTAGAGATTTTGGGCGGCTAGCCCGCACAGATACGCAGTATTTT
>TRBV7-9|TRBJ2-1|.|few
CASSLEPGF
TGTGCCAGCAGCTTAGAACCAGGCTTC
>TRBV12-3/TRBV12-4|TRBJ2-5|TRBD2|few
CASSLGTSEYQETQYF
TGTGCCAGCAGTTTAGGGACTAGCGAGTACCAAGAGACCCAGTACTTC
>TRBV7-9|TRBJ2-3|TRBD2|many
CASSFGTSGTYTDTQYF
TGTGCCAGCAGCTTTGGGACTAGCGGGACGTACACAGATACGCAGTATTTT
>TRBV20-1|TRBJ1-2|.|.
CSAREADRLYGYTF
TGCAGTGCTAGAGAGGCGGACAGATTATATGGCTACACCTTC
>TRBV20-1|TRBJ2-5|TRBD2|once
CSATGTRSQETQYF
TGCAGTGCTACCGGGACTAGATCGCAAGAGACCCAGTACTTC
>TRBV6-6|TRBJ2-7|TRBD1|many
CASRGDRVYEQYF
TGTGCCAGCAGGGGGGACAGGGTCTACGAGCAGTACTTC
>TRBV5-1|TRBJ2-1|.|many
CASSLGGLARGNEQFF
TGCGCCAGCAGCTTGGGGGGGCTGGCTAGAGGCAATGAGCAGTTCTTC
>TRBV12-3/TRBV12-4|TRBJ2-1|.|many
CASSRDYPYNEQFF
TGTGCCAGCAGTCGCGACTATCCCTACAATGAGCAGTTCTTC
>TRBV10-2|TRBJ2-5|TRBD2|many
CASSTLAGGLRETQYF
TGCGCCAGCAGTACGCTAGCGGGGGGGCTCCGAGAGACCCAGTACTTC
>TRBV4-2|TRBJ2-7|.|.
CASSQFNYGYEQYF
TGTGCCAGCAGCCAATTTAACTACGGCTACGAGCAGTACTTC
>TRBV20-1|TRBJ1-2|.|many
CSARYTGPLNYGYTF
TGCAGTGCGAGATACACAGGGCCTCTTAACTATGGCTACACCTTC
>TRBV20-1|TRBJ2-5|TRBD1|few
CSARQGAIETQYF
TGCAGTGCACGACAGGGGGCTATAGAGACCCAGTACTTC
>TRBV20-1|TRBJ2-3|.|.
CSAGETDTQYF
TGCAGTGCTGGGGAAACAGATACGCAGTATTTT
>TRBV12-3/TRBV12-4|TRBJ2-5|.|.
CASSLMRGWETQYF
TGTGCCAGCAGTTTAATGAGGGGGTGGGAGACCCAGTACTTC
>TRBV25-1|TRBJ1-1|.|.
CARPVSAFF
TGTGCCAGACCGGTGAGTGCTTTCTTT
>TRBV20-1|TRBJ2-7|TRBD1|.
CSARDRLGTAYEQYF
TGCAGTGCTAGAGATCGTCTCGGGACAGCCTACGAGCAGTACTTC
>TRBV18|TRBJ2-7|TRBD1|.
CASLTGTGPYEQYF
TGTGCCAGCCTTACCGGGACAGGCCCCTACGAGCAGTACTTC
>TRBV28|TRBJ2-1|TRBD2|many
CASSLTSGSNEQFF
TGTGCCAGCAGTTTAACTAGCGGGAGCAATGAGCAGTTCTTC
>TRBV20-1|TRBJ2-1|.|.
CSANSGGPYNEQFF
TGCAGTGCAAATAGCGGAGGTCCCTACAATGAGCAGTTCTTC
>TRBV24-1|TRBJ2-2|TRBD2|.
CATGREQNTGELFF
TGTGCCACCGGGAGGGAACAGAACACCGGGGAGCTGTTTTTT
>TRBV4-2|TRBJ2-7|TRBD1|.
CASSQDKGQGVSEQYF
TGTGCCAGCAGCCAAGATAAAGGGCAGGGGGTAAGTGAGCAGTACTTC
>TRBV6-2/TRBV6-3|TRBJ2-1|TRBD2|.
CASSYSGTSVNEQFF
TGTGCCAGCAGTTATTCCGGGACTAGCGTTAATGAGCAGTTCTTC
>TRBV20-1|TRBJ2-2|.|many
CSARLLVAGATGELFF
TGCAGTGCTAGATTGCTTGTTGCAGGGGCCACCGGGGAGCTGTTTTTT
>TRBV27|TRBJ1-4|.|many
CASSPQGSRLFF
TGTGCCAGCAGCCCCCAGGGATCGAGACTGTTTTTT
>TRBV20-1|TRBJ2-3|TRBD2|many
CSARLAGLEPYF
TGCAGTGCGAGACTAGCTGGGCTAGAACCCTATTTT
>TRBV28|TRBJ2-1|TRBD1|.
CASSLQGARSEQFF
TGTGCCAGCAGTTTACAGGGGGCGAGGAGTGAGCAGTTCTTC
>TRBV20-1|TRBJ1-2|.|.
CSAPDWGRNYGYTF
TGCAGTGCCCCCGACTGGGGCCGTAACTATGGCTACACCTTC
>TRBV12-3/TRBV12-4|TRBJ2-5|TRBD2|.
CASSLLTSFGLSETQYF
TGTGCCAGCAGTCTCTTGACTAGCTTCGGTCTCTCGGAGACCCAGTACTTC